A selection of T cell receptor beta chains follows, all from one sample in a study of T-cell reconstitution after alpha-beta-depleted transplantation in children. MiXCR, applied by TCRdb to the PCR reads, yields one record per CDR3 protein. The sample has a few hundred thousand distinct CDR3 sequences, more than 7.5% seen once. The input for sequencing was PBMCs from the stem cell graft donor, taken from the stem cell graft. These receptors all come from a human donor who donated a stem cell graft to a child with SCID. Both conserved end residues are part of each CDR3. Only part of the rows carry a size: once, few, many, or a class if the clone is expanded.

clone size,CDR3 length,J gene,V gene,CDR3 protein
many,13,TRBJ1-5,TRBV5-5,CASSFMDNQPQHF
many,17,TRBJ2-7,TRBV5-6,CASSPLRTGLKRDEQYF
many,16,TRBJ1-2,TRBV7-9,CASSTKLQGMNYGYTF
many,16,TRBJ2-3,TRBV7-9,CASSPNPSGGTDTQYF
NA,15,TRBJ2-5,TRBV12-3/TRBV12-4,CASTYQPGAGETQYF
many,15,TRBJ2-3,TRBV11-2,CASSGPRGTTDTQYF
many,13,TRBJ1-1,TRBV13,CASSLQRDTEAFF
many,14,TRBJ1-2,TRBV27,CASSPRQGGYGYTF
NA,17,TRBJ1-5,TRBV12-3/TRBV12-4,CASSLGRGSDGNQPQHF
many,14,TRBJ2-3,TRBV5-1,CASSWQGAGDTQYF
many,16,TRBJ2-1,TRBV4-2,CASSRASGTGRVEQFF
many,15,TRBJ1-1,TRBV5-1,CASSLAGYMNTEAFF
many,17,TRBJ2-1,TRBV7-2,CASSLGPPGGGMDEQFF
many,16,TRBJ2-3,TRBV20-1,CSARLAGGRRGDTQYF
many,16,TRBJ2-1,TRBV20-1,CSAWELGQRSYNEQFF
many,12,TRBJ1-5,TRBV2,CASRGSNQPQHF
many,15,TRBJ1-6,TRBV7-8,CASSLGDRGNSPLHF
many,13,TRBJ1-1,TRBV6-5,CASSLRQASEAFF
many,15,TRBJ1-2,TRBV6-5,CASSPVGTADYGYTF
many,15,TRBJ1-2,TRBV10-3,CAISESTGGNYGYTF
many,14,TRBJ2-7,TRBV5-1,CASSLSGSSYEQYF
many,17,TRBJ2-3,TRBV5-1,CASSPPLSGGAVDTQYF
many,16,TRBJ2-2,TRBV12-3/TRBV12-4,CASSLFPLMNTGELFF
few,15,TRBJ2-5,TRBV5-1,CASSSAVGAGETQYF
many,14,TRBJ1-6,TRBV3-1,CASSQGTSNSPLHF
many,14,TRBJ2-5,TRBV20-1,CSARDSDSGETQYF
many,15,TRBJ1-4,TRBV6-1,CASSEVESEREKLFF
many,14,TRBJ2-2,TRBV4-1,CASSPRDRSGELFF
many,18,TRBJ2-1,TRBV18,CASSPPASWDSSYNEQFF
NA,14,TRBJ1-2,TRBV28,CASSPGTDNFGYTF
many,14,TRBJ2-1,TRBV7-2,CAGGGAGSSNEQFF
many,19,TRBJ2-2,TRBV7-8,CASSLSRLAGRSNTGELFF
many,13,TRBJ2-7,TRBV2,CASSEMARYEQYF
medium-sized,15,TRBJ1-1,TRBV5-1,CASSLDGAANTEAFF
many,15,TRBJ1-3,TRBV11-2,CASSLVYGVGNTIYF